This T cell receptor (beta chain) was captured in a study of blood T cell repertoires in COVID-19. Study-level information: Sample material is recorded as cDNA or gDNA derived from T cells, B-cell-depleted T cells, or PBMCs.

Here immunoSEQ multiplex PCR was the method, and the copy in TCRdb shows in-frame clones only, minus some. The sample lists about 340,000 clones; 92% were seen once. The CDR3 is 14 residues long. Trimming pared 1 base from V and 2 bases from J, leaving 9 bases between. The germline V gene has CDR1 LGHDT and CDR2 YNNKEL (reference sequence). Everyone who took part was roughly 18 to 89 years old, and they came from some 23 US areas. Cohorts were based on clinical histories the participants reported. Sequenced sample: PBMCs or T cells enriched from blood (not recorded which). This sequence was found in a woman aged 25 to 45 who had recovered from COVID-19. This chain joins TRBV3-1 (or the pseudogene TRBV3-2) and TRBJ2-7, with no clear D. The CDR3 sequence: CASSQGSGAYEQYF. CDR3 DNA: TGTGCCAGCAGCCAAGGTTCCGGTGCCTACGAGCAGTACTTC.